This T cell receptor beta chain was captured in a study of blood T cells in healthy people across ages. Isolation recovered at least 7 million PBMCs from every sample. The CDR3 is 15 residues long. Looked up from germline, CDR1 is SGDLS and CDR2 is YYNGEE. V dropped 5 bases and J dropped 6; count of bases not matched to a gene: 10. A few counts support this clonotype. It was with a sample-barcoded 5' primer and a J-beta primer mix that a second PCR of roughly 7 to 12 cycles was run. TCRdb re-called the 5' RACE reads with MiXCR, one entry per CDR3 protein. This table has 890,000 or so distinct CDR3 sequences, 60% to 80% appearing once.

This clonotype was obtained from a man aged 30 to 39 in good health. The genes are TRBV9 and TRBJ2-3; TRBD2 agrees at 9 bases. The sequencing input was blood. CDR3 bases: TGTGCCAGCAGTTTCCTAGCGGGGAGGGAGGATACGCAGTATTTT. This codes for CASSFLAGREDTQYF.